A single sample is the source of the 17 T cell receptor beta chains below, sequenced in a study of cytomegalovirus exposure and HLA in healthy donors. Primers included in the PCR were 60 Vbeta and 13 Jbeta primers. Data came from immunoSEQ multiplex PCR; TCRdb stores just in-frame clones and leaves some out. The top ten hold about 3% of the sample, which has more than 140,000 clones, about three fifths seen once. Sequenced input: PBMCs. These receptors originate from a woman between 25 and 40 years old in good health and CMV-seropositive.

The chain joins TRBV4-2 to TRBJ2-3; 9 bases are a match to TRBD2. The trim removed 2 bases at V and 1 base at J, leaving 4 bases unmatched. This CDR3 is built from 16 residues. Germline CDR1 LGHNA, CDR2 YNFKEQ. The CDR3 here is CASSQLSGSRTDTQYF. The DNA of the CDR3 is TGTGCCAGCAGCCAACTTAGCGGGAGTCGCACAGATACGCAGTATTTT.

The CDR3: CASSYWTGGRGKAFF. In DNA form, the CDR3 reads TGTGCCAGCAGTTACTGGACAGGGGGTCGAGGCAAAGCTTTCTTT. J is TRBJ1-1 and V is TRBV6-5; 10 bases map to TRBD1. The germline CDR1 and CDR2 sequences are MNHEY and SVGAGI. V trimming: 1 base; J trimming: 9 bases; junction bases outside the gene matches: 8. The CDR3 sequence is 15 residues long.

V and J are TRBV7-9 and TRBJ2-1; maybe TRBD2 (5 bases). The CDR3 consists of 16 residues. Germline V gene sequence: CDR1 SEHNR, CDR2 FQNEAQ (reference sequence). V dropped 5 bases and J dropped 2 bases, with 16 bases sitting between them. The CDR3 DNA sequence: TGTGCCAGCAGCGGGCTAGTAGCGTCAACCTACAATGAGCAGTTCTTC. As protein: CASSGLVASTYNEQFF.

J is TRBJ2-5 and V is TRBV5-4, with D possibly matching TRBD1 (5 bases). Germline CDR1 SGHNT, CDR2 YYREEE (reference sequence). Between the trimmed V and J ends, which lost 7 bases and 2 bases, there was a span of 21 bases. This CDR3 region has 16 residues. This CDR3 reads CASAPGRGRVQETQYF. The CDR3 bases are TGTGCCAGCGCCCCCGGCCGAGGCAGGGTGCAAGAGACCCAGTACTTC.

This clone was seen only a few times. This chain connects TRBV30 to TRBJ2-3; TRBD2 matches at 8 bases. The CDR3 is 14 residues long. Trimming took 3 bases from V and 3 from J; bases not matched to a gene: 5. Germline CDR1 GTSNPN, CDR2 SVGIG (reference sequence). This chain's CDR3 is CAWSEGLATDTQYF. The CDR3 region has the DNA TGTGCCTGGAGCGAAGGACTAGCAACAGATACGCAGTATTTT.

In this sample, this clone turned up once. V and J are TRBV7-6 and TRBJ1-4; D call uncertain. CDR3 length: 14 amino acids. Germline V CDR1 and CDR2: SGHVS, FNYEAQ. Trimming removed 5 bases at V and 7 bases at J, with 14 bases between. This CDR3 reads CASSNREIREKLFF. CDR3 bases: TGTGCCAGCAGCAATCGGGAGATCCGTGAAAAACTGTTTTTT.

This clone was recorded many times. The sample carries other DNA sequences with the same CDR3. Written as DNA, the CDR3 is TGTGCCAGCAGCCGGGACAGGGGGAGGAATGAGCAGTTCTTC. Protein product: CASSRDRGRNEQFF. The chain links TRBV27 to TRBJ2-1, with 11 bases matching TRBD1. Germline trimming cut 6 bases from V and 7 bases from J; bases unmatched to any gene: 5. This CDR3 region has 14 residues. Germline lookup yields CDR1 MNHEY and CDR2 SMNVEV (reference sequence).

The V gene is TRBV7-6, the J gene TRBJ2-5, with D uncertain. This CDR3 contains 12 residues. The germline V and J ends were trimmed by 1 base and 5 bases, with 5 bases remaining between them. From germline, CDR1 is SGHVS and CDR2 FNYEAQ. Here the CDR3 DNA reads TGTGCCAGCAGCTTAGGAGATGAGACCCAGTACTTC. Translation: CASSLGDETQYF.

This chain uses TRBV7-9 with TRBJ2-1; 7 bases agree with TRBD2. Trimming took 5 bases from V and 5 from J; bases not matched to a gene: 18. Looked up from germline, CDR1 is SEHNR and CDR2 is FQNEAQ (reference sequence). The CDR3 is made up of 18 amino acids. The CDR3 DNA sequence: TGTGCCAGCAGCCCACGGTCCCCCGTAGCGGGCCGGGACAATGAGCAGTTCTTC. It codes for CASSPRSPVAGRDNEQFF. The full variable domain, rest sourced from reference TRBV7-9 and TRBJ2-1, is DTGVSQNPRHKITKRGQNVTFRCDPISEHNRLYWYRQTLGQGPEFLTYFQNEAQLEKSRLLSDRFSAERPKGSFSTLEIQRTEQGDSAMYLCASSPRSPVAGRDNEQFFGPGTRLTVL.

This clone was detected only a few times. The chain combines TRBV7-2 with TRBJ2-3, with 7 bases lining up with TRBD2. Germline lookup yields CDR1 SGHTA and CDR2 FQGNSA. With 5 bases clipped from V and 8 bases from J, the junction kept 7 bases outside the gene matches. The CDR3 has 13 residues. The chain's CDR3 is CASSKSLAVTQYF. The DNA of the CDR3 is TGTGCCAGCAGCAAGTCGCTAGCGGTTACGCAGTATTTT.

This chain links TRBV6-4 with TRBJ2-1; tentative D call: TRBD1 (6 bases). The V gene lost 6 bases and the J gene lost 3 bases, with 15 bases spanning the gap. CDR3 length equals 15 residues. Germline CDR1 and CDR2: MRHNA and SNTAGT. The CDR3 protein is CASSRLDSDYNEQFF. DNA for the CDR3: TGTGCCAGCAGCCGGCTGGACAGCGACTACAATGAGCAGTTCTTC.

This rearrangement joins TRBV18 to TRBJ1-2; D is ambiguous. V was clipped by 0 bases and J by 3 bases, with 8 bases between them. Germline loops: CDR1 KGHSH, CDR2 LQKENI. The CDR3 runs to 14 residues. DNA for the CDR3: TGTGCCAGCTCACCACCGTCGGGGTACTATGGCTACACCTTC. It translates to CASSPPSGYYGYTF.

The J gene is TRBJ2-7, the V gene TRBV7-9, with TRBD1 matching 12 bases. This CDR3 region has 13 residues. Germline V gene sequence: CDR1 SEHNR, CDR2 FQNEAQ (reference sequence). V dropped 6 bases and J dropped 9; count of bases not matched to a gene: 6. The CDR3 here is CASRGQGARGQYF. In nucleotides, the CDR3 is TGTGCCAGCAGGGGACAGGGGGCGAGAGGGCAGTACTTC.

The genes are TRBV5-1 and TRBJ1-4; D is unresolved. The CDR3 sequence is 12 residues long. Trimming removed 5 bases at V and 3 bases at J, with 5 bases between. The germline V gene has CDR1 SGHRS and CDR2 YFSETQ. The CDR3 protein is CASSISNEKLFF. CDR3 in DNA: TGCGCCAGCAGTATTTCTAATGAAAAACTGTTTTTT.

This sequence joins TRBV18 and TRBJ2-5; D gene uncertain. V lost 2 bases, J lost 2 bases, and 6 bases lay in between. Germline CDR1 KGHSH, CDR2 LQKENI. This CDR3 spans 13 amino acids. CDR3 sequence: CASSPNLQETQYF. CDR3 bases: TGTGCCAGCTCACCAAACCTACAAGAGACCCAGTACTTC.

This chain links TRBV28 with TRBJ2-5; 7 bases are shared with TRBD2. This CDR3 region has 13 residues. With 10 bases clipped from V and 4 bases from J, the junction kept 9 bases outside the gene matches. Germline CDR1 and CDR2: MDHEN and SYDVKM. DNA of the CDR3: TGTGCCACTGGGCGGCCGGGGGGAGAGACCCAGTACTTC. Encoded protein: CATGRPGGETQYF.

The chain links TRBV18 to TRBJ2-1; the match to TRBD1 covers 8 bases. CDR3 length equals 12 residues. Germline V CDR1 and CDR2: KGHSH, LQKENI. V gave up 3 bases and J gave up 10 bases; unmatched junction bases: 2. The CDR3 DNA sequence: TGTGCCAGCTCACCGGACAGGGTGGAGCAGTTCTTC. Its translation: CASSPDRVEQFF.